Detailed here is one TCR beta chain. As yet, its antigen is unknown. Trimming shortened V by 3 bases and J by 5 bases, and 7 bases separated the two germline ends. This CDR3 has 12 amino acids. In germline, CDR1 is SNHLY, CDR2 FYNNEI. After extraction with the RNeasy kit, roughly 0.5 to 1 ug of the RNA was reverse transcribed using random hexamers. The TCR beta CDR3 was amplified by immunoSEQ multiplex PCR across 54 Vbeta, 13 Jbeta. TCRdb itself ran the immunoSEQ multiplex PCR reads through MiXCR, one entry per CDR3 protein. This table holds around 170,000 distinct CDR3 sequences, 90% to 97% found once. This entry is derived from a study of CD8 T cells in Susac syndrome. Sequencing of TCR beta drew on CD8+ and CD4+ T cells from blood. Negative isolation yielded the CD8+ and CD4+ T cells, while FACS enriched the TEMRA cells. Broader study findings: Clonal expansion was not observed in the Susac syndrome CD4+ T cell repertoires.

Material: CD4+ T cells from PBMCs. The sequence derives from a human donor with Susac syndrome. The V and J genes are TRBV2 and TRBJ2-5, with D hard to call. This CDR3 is CASSDQRETQYF. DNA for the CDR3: TGTGCCAGCAGTGACCAACGGGAGACCCAGTACTTC.